This T cell receptor (beta chain) was recovered during a study of cytomegalovirus exposure and HLA in healthy donors. Study-level information: Of several hundred genotyped donors, roughly 81% grouped in the Caucasian-associated ancestry cluster. Whole-study findings and limits: Rarity held for most TCR sequences, but there were some public TCRs that occurred in many donors.

The primer mix had 60 Vbeta and 13 Jbeta primers. The data were produced by immunoSEQ multiplex PCR, yet TCRdb's version contains in-frame clones alone and is incomplete. The sample holds 150,000 to 200,000 clones, 75% seen once. A note on this clone: Its target is unknown.

The germline gives CDR1 KGHSH, CDR2 LQKENI. The CDR3 covers 15 residues. V shed 2 bases and J shed 6 bases, with 13 bases lying between them. The TCR sequence derives from a woman aged 45-65 years in good health and CMV-seropositive. Source material: PBMCs. The chain links TRBV18 to TRBJ2-2; D is perhaps TRBD2 (5 bases). The CDR3 here is CASSPSTKAAGELFF. DNA of the CDR3: TGTGCCAGCTCACCATCGACTAAAGCGGCCGGGGAGCTGTTTTTT.